This T cell receptor (beta chain) was obtained from a study of identical twins. Regarding the study as a whole: Zero-insertion analyses could be partly confounded by invariant MAIT and iNKT cells.

This clonotype was detected only once. The antigen remains unidentified. The germline V gene has CDR1 LGHNA and CDR2 YSLEER. Trimming removed 4 bases at V and 9 bases at J, with 16 bases between. The length of the CDR3 is 14 residues. Addition of a universal primer site occurred through template switching, and cDNA carried unique molecular identifiers. TCRdb fed the 5' RACE reads into MiXCR, producing one record per CDR3 protein. The sample contains some 500,000 distinct CDR3 sequences, 13% to 15% of which appear only once. Separately, the same data were catalogued under a study of yellow fever vaccine responses in identical twins.

This chain uses TRBV4-3 with TRBJ2-1; D possibly corresponds to TRBD2 (5 bases). Material for sequencing was CD4+ T cells sorted from blood. The clonotype comes from a woman younger than 35 in good health. CDR3 region: CASSPGLLAGEQFF. In DNA, the CDR3 is TGCGCCAGCAGCCCGGGTCTCCTTGCGGGTGAGCAGTTCTTC.